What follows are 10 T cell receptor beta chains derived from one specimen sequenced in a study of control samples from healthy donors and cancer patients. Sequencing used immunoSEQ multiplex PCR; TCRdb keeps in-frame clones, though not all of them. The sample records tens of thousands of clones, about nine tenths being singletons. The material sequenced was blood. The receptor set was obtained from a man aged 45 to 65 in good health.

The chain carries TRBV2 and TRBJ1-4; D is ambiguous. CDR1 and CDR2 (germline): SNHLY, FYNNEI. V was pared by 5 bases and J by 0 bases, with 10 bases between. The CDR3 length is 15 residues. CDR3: CASSRIAATNEKLFF. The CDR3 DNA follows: TGTGCCAGCAGTCGGATCGCTGCAACTAATGAAAAACTGTTTTTT.

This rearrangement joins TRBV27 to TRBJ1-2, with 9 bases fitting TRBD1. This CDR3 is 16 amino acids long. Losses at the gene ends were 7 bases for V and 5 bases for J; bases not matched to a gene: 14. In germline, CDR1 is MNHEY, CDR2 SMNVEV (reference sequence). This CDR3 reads CASKHAGTGITYGYTF. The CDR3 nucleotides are TGTGCCAGCAAGCACGCCGGGACAGGGATTACTTATGGCTACACCTTC.

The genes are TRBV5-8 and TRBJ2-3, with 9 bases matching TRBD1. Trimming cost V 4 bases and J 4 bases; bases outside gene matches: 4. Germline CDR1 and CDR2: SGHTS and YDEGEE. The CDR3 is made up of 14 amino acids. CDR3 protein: CASSTGQGADTQYF. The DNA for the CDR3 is TGTGCCAGCAGCACGGGACAGGGAGCAGATACGCAGTATTTT. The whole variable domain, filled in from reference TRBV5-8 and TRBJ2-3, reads EAGVTQSPTHLIKTRGQQATLRCSPISGHTSVYWYQQALGLGLQFLLWYDEGEERNRGNFPPRFSGRQFPNYSSELNVNALELEDSALYLCASSTGQGADTQYFGPGTRLTVL.

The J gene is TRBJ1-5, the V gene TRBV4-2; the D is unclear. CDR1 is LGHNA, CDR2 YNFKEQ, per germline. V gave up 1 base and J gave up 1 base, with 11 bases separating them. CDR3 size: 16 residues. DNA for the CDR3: TGTGCCAGCAGCCAAGCCGCAAGTGAGAGCAATCAGCCCCAGCATTTT. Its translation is CASSQAASESNQPQHF.

CDR3 in DNA: TGTGCCAGCAGCCAATTTTTCTTGGTGGCTAGCGGGCAAGACACAGATACGCAGTATTTT. Protein product: CASSQFFLVASGQDTDTQYF. This chain links TRBV3-1 (or the pseudogene TRBV3-2) with TRBJ2-3, with 8 bases aligning to TRBD2. The length of the CDR3 is 20 residues. V lost 2 bases, J lost 2 bases, and 18 bases stayed unmatched. Germline CDR1 LGHDT, CDR2 YNNKEL (reference sequence).

The CDR3: CASSLSDRNTEAFF. In nucleotides, the CDR3 is TGTGCCAGCAGCCTATCGGACAGGAACACTGAAGCTTTCTTT. The chain couples TRBV7-2 to TRBJ1-1; perhaps TRBD1 as D (6 bases). Germline assignment: CDR1 SGHTA and CDR2 FQGNSA. V dropped 5 bases and J dropped 1 base, with 11 bases sitting between them. The CDR3 extends over 14 amino acids.

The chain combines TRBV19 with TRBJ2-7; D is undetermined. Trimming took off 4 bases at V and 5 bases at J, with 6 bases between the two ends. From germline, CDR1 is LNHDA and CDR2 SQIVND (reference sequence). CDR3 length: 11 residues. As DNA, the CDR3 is TGTGCCAGTAGTAACTACAACGAGCAGTACTTC. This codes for CASSNYNEQYF.

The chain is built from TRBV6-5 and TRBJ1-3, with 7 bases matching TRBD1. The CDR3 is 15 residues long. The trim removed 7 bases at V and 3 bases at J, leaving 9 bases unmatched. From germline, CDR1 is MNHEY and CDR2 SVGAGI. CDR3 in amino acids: CASTKEGAVGNTIYF. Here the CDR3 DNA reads TGTGCCAGCACTAAAGAGGGGGCGGTTGGAAACACCATATATTTT.

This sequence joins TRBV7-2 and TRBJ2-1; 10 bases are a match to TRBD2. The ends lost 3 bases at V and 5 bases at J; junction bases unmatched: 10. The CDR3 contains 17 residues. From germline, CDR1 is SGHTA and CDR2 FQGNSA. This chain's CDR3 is CASSFSAGGVLDNEQFF. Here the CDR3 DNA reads TGTGCCAGCAGCTTCTCAGCGGGGGGGGTACTTGACAATGAGCAGTTCTTC.

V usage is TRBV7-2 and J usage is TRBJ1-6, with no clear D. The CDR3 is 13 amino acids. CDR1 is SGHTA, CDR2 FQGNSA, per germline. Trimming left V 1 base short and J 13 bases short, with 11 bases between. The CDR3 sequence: CASSLVPAPPLHF. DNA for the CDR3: TGTGCCAGCAGCTTAGTTCCAGCCCCCCCCCTCCACTTT.